What follows are 9 T cell receptor beta chains derived from one specimen sequenced in a study of beta chain features in type 1 diabetes. Sequenced material consisted of expressed TCRB transcripts (all of the isolated RNA was reverse transcribed). Method: immunoSEQ multiplex PCR; TCRdb's copy keeps in-frame clones and lacks some. This table has about 140,000 clones, roughly 10% appearing once. Material for sequencing was naive CD4+ T cells from blood. The receptors were sampled from a man aged 18-30 years in good health.

This clone occurred a few times. The rearrangement links TRBV7-2 to TRBJ2-7, with 10 bases matching TRBD2. The V segment lost 5 bases and the J segment 6 bases; nucleotides outside the gene matches: 13. Germline V lookup: CDR1 SGHTA, CDR2 FQGNSA. CDR3 length: 16 amino acids. The CDR3 sequence is CASSPQRGGQRGEQYF. The CDR3 coding sequence is TGTGCCAGCAGCCCACAGCGGGGGGGCCAACGTGGCGAGCAGTACTTC.

Only a few counts were recorded for this clone. The chain is built from TRBV4-3 and TRBJ1-4; possibly TRBD1 for D (5 bases). CDR1 is LGHNA and CDR2 is YSLEER in the germline V gene. The CDR3 has 15 residues. V lost 0 bases and J 8 bases, leaving 13 bases between the germline ends. In DNA form, the CDR3 reads TGCGCCAGCAGCCAAGAGAACCCAGGGAACGAAAAACTGTTTTTT. This sequence encodes CASSQENPGNEKLFF.

This clone was picked up a small number of times. The chain uses TRBV5-1 and TRBJ1-4; 9 bases align to TRBD1. The CDR3 consists of 14 residues. Germline CDR1 is SGHRS and CDR2 is YFSETQ. After removal of 3 bases from V and 6 bases from J, the junction contained 3 bases not matched to a gene. CDR3 protein: CASSSGTGYEKLFF. Here the CDR3 DNA reads TGCGCCAGCAGCTCCGGGACAGGGTATGAAAAACTGTTTTTT.

The rearrangement uses TRBV11-3 and TRBJ2-1, with a possible D match to TRBD1 (6 bases). V was trimmed by 0 bases and J by 9 bases, leaving 15 bases between them. CDR3 length: 15 amino acids. CDR1 is SGHNT and CDR2 is YENEEA in the germline V gene. CDR3 sequence reads: CASSLDMSRGTEQFF. The DNA for the CDR3 is TGTGCCAGCAGCTTAGATATGTCCAGGGGCACTGAGCAGTTCTTC.

This clone was counted between two and nine times. The chain employs TRBV6-1 and TRBJ2-2; no definite D call. CDR1 is MNHNS, CDR2 SASEGT, per germline. The CDR3 is 12 amino acids. V was clipped by 5 bases and J by 4 bases, with 5 bases between them. The CDR3 sequence is CASSTATGELFF. For the CDR3, the DNA is TGTGCCAGCAGTACTGCCACCGGGGAGCTGTTTTTT.

The genes are TRBV5-8 and TRBJ2-1; D ambiguous. The CDR3 consists of 15 residues. The germline CDR1 and CDR2 sequences are SGHTS and YDEGEE. V lost 0 bases to trimming and J lost 0 bases, with 7 bases between them. Written as DNA, the CDR3 is TGTGCCAGCAGCTTGGGCTGGAGCTCCTACAATGAGCAGTTCTTC. Amino acid sequence: CASSLGWSSYNEQFF.

The chain uses TRBV7-6 and TRBJ2-6; D gene uncertain. V was clipped by 8 bases and J by 0 bases, with 17 bases between them. The CDR3 covers 17 residues. Germline V gene sequence: CDR1 SGHVS, CDR2 FNYEAQ. CDR3 sequence (DNA): TGTGCCAGCCTCCCAGGTCGGCAGGTCTCTGGGGCCAACGTCCTGACTTTC. Translating it yields CASLPGRQVSGANVLTF.

In its sample, this clone was seen a few times. The rearrangement uses TRBV27 and TRBJ2-3; a possible D gene is TRBD2 (6 bases). This CDR3 region has 15 residues. CDR1 is MNHEY, CDR2 SMNVEV, per germline (reference sequence). Trimming removed 2 bases at V and 1 base at J, with 10 bases between. For the CDR3, the DNA is TGTGCCAGCAGTTTAGGGAGGTGGGGCACAGATACGCAGTATTTT. Translating it yields CASSLGRWGTDTQYF.

The table lists this clone with a few counts. This chain joins TRBV9 and TRBJ1-2; 9 nucleotides align to TRBD1. The ends lost 0 bases at V and 8 bases at J; junction bases unmatched: 2. This CDR3 comprises 13 residues. Per the germline V gene, CDR1 is SGDLS and CDR2 is YYNGEE. CDR3 residues: CASSVAGQGGYTF. CDR3 sequence (DNA): TGTGCCAGCAGCGTAGCTGGACAGGGGGGCTACACCTTC.